The clone carrying this T cell receptor (beta chain) was found a few times. Its antigen remains unidentified. Trimming shortened V by 2 bases and J by 4 bases, and 8 bases separated the two germline ends. The CDR3 extends over 12 amino acids. The V gene's germline CDR1 is SQVTM and CDR2 ANQGSEA. This sample is drawn from a study of T-cell reconstitution after alpha-beta-depleted transplantation in children. The study, taken as a whole, reports: Surviving recipient T cells and intrathymic progenitors accounted for some patients' high TCRbeta diversity at day 60. Newly produced T cells mostly accounted for T-cell counts and diversity one year post-transplant. Alpha-beta T cells about two months after transplant reportedly derived from several hundred expanded graft clones.

Preparation of the TCRbeta library was carried out with unique molecular identifiers. TCRdb ran MiXCR on the PCR reads and lists one entry per CDR3 protein. The sample consists of around 490,000 distinct CDR3 sequences, 9.5% to 12% of them appearing once. Sample: PBMCs, mostly from graft donor cells, taken 180 days after TCRalphabeta/CD19-depleted stem cell transplant. V gene TRBV29-1 combines with J gene TRBJ1-2; D is possibly TRBD1 (5 bases). This receptor was obtained from a female patient aged 2-9 years who had a stem cell transplant for aplastic anemia, so the T cells may come from the graft donor. CDR3 in amino acids: CSVERGTYGYTF. DNA of the CDR3: TGCAGCGTTGAAAGGGGAACCTATGGCTACACCTTC.